This is a list of T cell receptor beta chains from one sample in a study of blood T cell repertoires in COVID-19. Only in-frame clones appear in the TCRdb table, and some are missing; sequencing was by immunoSEQ multiplex PCR. The sample includes about 58,000 clones, around 89% of them seen just once. Sequencing was performed on peripheral blood. The origin of the receptors is a woman in her sixties or seventies with active COVID-19. CDR3s include the opening cysteine and the closing phenylalanine or tryptophan. D genes are given only for firm matches. Size values are once, few and many counts, or a class for expanded clones, and some rows have none.

TRBJ2-5	NA	TRBV28	TRBD1	CASSSGQGKGETQYF	TGTGCCAGCAGTTCAGGACAGGGGAAAGGGGAGACCCAGTACTTC
TRBJ1-2	NA	TRBV19	NA	CASSLAIRNYGYTF	TGTGCCAGTAGTCTGGCCATACGCAACTATGGCTACACCTTC
TRBJ1-6	NA	TRBV21-1	NA	CASSRRDSSNSPLHF	TGTGCCAGCAGCCGCCGGGACAGCAGCAATTCACCCCTCCACTTT
TRBJ2-7	NA	TRBV18	NA	CASSPSLSDEQYF	TGTGCCAGCTCACCGTCCCTTTCCGACGAGCAGTACTTC
TRBJ2-7	NA	TRBV3-1/TRBV3-2	TRBD1	CASSQGSPGQGYYEQYF	TGTGCCAGCAGCCAAGGATCGCCGGGACAGGGTTACTACGAGCAGTACTTC
TRBJ2-5	NA	TRBV7-2	NA	CASSLVGGLVEETQYF	TGTGCCAGCAGCTTGGTGGGGGGGCTCGTTGAAGAGACCCAGTACTTC
TRBJ2-4	NA	TRBV7-2	NA	CASSLAQLAKNIQYF	TGTGCCAGCAGCTTGGCACAGCTAGCCAAAAACATTCAGTACTTC
TRBJ1-1	NA	TRBV19	NA	CASRRGQGTEAFF	TGTGCCAGTAGAAGGGGTCAGGGAACTGAAGCTTTCTTT
TRBJ2-2	NA	TRBV24-1	NA	CATSDSTANTGELFF	TGTGCCACCAGTGACTCTACAGCGAACACCGGGGAGCTGTTTTTT
TRBJ1-5	once	TRBV19	TRBD1	CASSDAGTDLQPQHF	TGTGCCAGTAGTGACGCTGGGACAGATCTTCAGCCCCAGCATTTT